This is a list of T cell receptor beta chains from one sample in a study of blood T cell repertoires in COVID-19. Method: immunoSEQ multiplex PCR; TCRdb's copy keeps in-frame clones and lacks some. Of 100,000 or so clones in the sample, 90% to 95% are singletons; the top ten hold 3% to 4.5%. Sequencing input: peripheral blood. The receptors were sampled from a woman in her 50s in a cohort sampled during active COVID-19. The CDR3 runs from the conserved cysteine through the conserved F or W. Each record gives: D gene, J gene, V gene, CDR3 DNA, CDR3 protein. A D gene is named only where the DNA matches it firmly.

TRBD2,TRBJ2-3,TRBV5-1,TGCGCCAGCAGCGACCCAACTAAATCTAGCGGGAGGGGCTGGGCAGATACGCAGTATTTT,CASSDPTKSSGRGWADTQYF
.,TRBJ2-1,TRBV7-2,TGTGCCAGCAGCTTAGTCCAGGTTGGGTACAATGAGCAGTTCTTC,CASSLVQVGYNEQFF
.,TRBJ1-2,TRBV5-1,TGCGCCAGCAGCTTGGAACAGGGTTACTATGGCTACACCTTC,CASSLEQGYYGYTF
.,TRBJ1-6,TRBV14,TGTGCCAGCAGCCAACGACACAGTAATTCACCCCTCCACTTT,CASSQRHSNSPLHF
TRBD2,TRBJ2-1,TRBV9,TGTGCCAGCAGCGTTCATAGCGGGAGCAATGAGCAGTTCTTC,CASSVHSGSNEQFF
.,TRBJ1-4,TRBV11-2,TGTGCCAGCAGCTCGGGGGTGGTTGAAAAACTGTTTTTT,CASSSGVVEKLFF
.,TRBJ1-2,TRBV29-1,TGCAGCGTTGAGGGCAGTCTTATTAGCTACACCTTC,CSVEGSLISYTF
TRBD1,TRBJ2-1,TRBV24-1,TGTGCCACCAGTGATTCTCAGGGGGCCTACAATGAGCAGTTCTTC,CATSDSQGAYNEQFF
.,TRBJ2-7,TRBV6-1,TGTGCCAGCAGTGAATATCGGGGGTTAAGCGAGCAGTACTTC,CASSEYRGLSEQYF
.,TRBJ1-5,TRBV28,TGTGCCAGCAGTTTTTGGTTGCGTAATCAGCCCCAGCATTTT,CASSFWLRNQPQHF
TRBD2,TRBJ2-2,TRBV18,TGTGCCAGCATTAGCGGGCCCGACGAGAACACCGGGGAGCTGTTTTTT,CASISGPDENTGELFF
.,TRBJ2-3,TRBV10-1,TGCGCCAGCAGTGACCGGGTAGCTGGTATGACAGATACGCAGTATTTT,CASSDRVAGMTDTQYF